These 14 T cell receptor beta chains originate from one sample sequenced in a study of spatial heterogeneity in lung cancer (dated by TCRdb to 2018 to 2020). On the study overall, not on this receptor specifically: The tumor nonsynonymous mutation count correlated with the number of expanded alpha and beta TCRs within the tumor.

The library was produced with 5' RACE. Instrument on record: NextSeq 500. TCRdb took the public reads, trimmed them with fastp at Q25, ran MiXCR for clone calling and kept in-frame beta chains. Entries are consolidated by CDR3 protein sequence, retaining the most common genes and DNA. This sample comprises some 3,000 distinct CDR3 sequences, 30% to 35% of them detected only once. The ten largest account for approximately 13% of the sample. Their recognized antigens are unknown. Read against the paper, the sample's time point label means: sample taken at primary tumor resection. The input for sequencing was lung tumor tissue, taken at surgery. The receptors were gathered from a female donor with early-stage non-small cell lung cancer.

The V gene is TRBV10-3, the J gene TRBJ2-7, with D possibly matching TRBD1 (5 bases). The CDR3 has 13 amino acids. V gave up 0 bases and J gave up 2 bases, with 5 bases separating them. Germline lookup yields CDR1 ENHRY and CDR2 SYGVKD. CDR3 sequence reads: CAISESTAYEQYF. CDR3 bases: TGTGCCATCAGTGAGTCGACAGCCTACGAGCAGTACTTC.

The V and J genes are TRBV12-3 or TRBV12-4 and TRBJ2-1; D might be TRBD2 (5 bases). V lost 4 bases, J lost 12 bases, and 13 bases lay in between. The CDR3 sequence is 12 residues long. CDR3 nucleotides: TGTGCCAGCAGTTCGCTGTACCGGGGGCAGTTCTTC. This gives the protein CASSSLYRGQFF.

CDR3: CASSLEGDGRIQYF. In DNA, the CDR3 is TGTGCCAGCAGCTTAGAAGGCGACGGTCGGATCCAGTACTTC. The rearrangement links TRBV7-9 to TRBJ2-5; no clear D. This CDR3 is 14 amino acids long. Germline V gives CDR1 SEHNR, CDR2 FQNEAQ (reference sequence). Trimming removed 1 base at V and 10 bases at J, with 16 bases between.

The CDR3 DNA sequence: TGTGCCAGCAGTTATAGAGCCTCGGACAGGGCGACAGATACGCAGTATTTT. Translated, it gives CASSYRASDRATDTQYF. The chain employs TRBV6-5 and TRBJ2-3, with 8 positions matching TRBD1. The CDR3 extends over 17 amino acids. Germline trimming cut 3 bases from V and 3 bases from J; bases unmatched to any gene: 11. CDR1 and CDR2 (germline): MNHEY, SVGAGI.

This chain connects TRBV5-1 to TRBJ2-2, with 8 bases fitting TRBD1. V lost 4 bases, J lost 0 bases, and 5 bases stayed unmatched. CDR1 and CDR2 (germline): SGHRS, YFSETQ. The CDR3 is 16 amino acids. The CDR3: CASSRGTGANTGELFF. CDR3 nucleotide sequence: TGCGCCAGCAGCCGGGGGACAGGAGCGAACACCGGGGAGCTGTTTTTT.

The table lists this clonotype with a few counts. At one boundary the junction diverges from the germline segment, which might be a read error. The chain is built from TRBV2 and TRBJ2-5; possible D gene TRBD2, 5 bases. Germline V gives CDR1 SNHLY, CDR2 FYNNEI. The CDR3 has 12 amino acids. CDR3: CATGRTQETQYF. The DNA of the CDR3 is TGCGCCACTGGACGGACTCAAGAGACCCAGTACTTC.

This chain uses TRBV28 with TRBJ2-4, with 10 positions matching TRBD2. Germline CDR1 MDHEN, CDR2 SYDVKM. This CDR3 comprises 18 residues. With 7 bases clipped from V and 5 bases from J, the junction kept 17 bases outside the gene matches. Here the CDR3 reads CASTTPGSLAGAENIQYF. The CDR3 nucleotides read TGTGCCAGCACCACCCCCGGGTCTCTAGCGGGAGCGGAAAACATTCAGTACTTC.

This chain connects TRBV12-3 or TRBV12-4 to TRBJ2-1; TRBD2 matches at 7 bases. The CDR3 loop spans 13 amino acids. The J segment lost 7 bases and the V segment lost 7 bases, leaving 7 bases of the junction unmatched. In DNA, the CDR3 is TGTGCCAGCAAGGGAGCGGGGCCTAATGAGCAGTTCTTC. It codes for CASKGAGPNEQFF.

In its sample, this clonotype was seen a few times. The CDR3 DNA reads as TGTGCCAGCAGCCTCCAAGGGAGTATAGGCACAGATACGCAGTATTTT. Its protein product is CASSLQGSIGTDTQYF. The chain couples TRBV7-9 to TRBJ2-3, with D possibly TRBD2 on 5 matching bases. The germline V gene has CDR1 SEHNR and CDR2 FQNEAQ (reference sequence). The CDR3 is 16 amino acids. The V end was cut by 5 bases, the J end by 1 base, with 16 bases between.

This clonotype was counted only a few times. This chain links TRBV6-6 with TRBJ2-1; TRBD2 is a possible D gene (6 bases). Trimming cost V 6 bases and J 5 bases, with 11 bases left between them. The CDR3 is made up of 13 amino acids. Germline-derived CDR1 and CDR2 are MNHNY and SVGAGI (reference sequence). As DNA, the CDR3 is TGTGCCAGCAGACCTCCGGGGGACAATGAGCAGTTCTTC. It specifies CASRPPGDNEQFF.

This clonotype is categorized as large. The J gene is TRBJ2-1, the V gene TRBV6-5, with 8 positions matching TRBD2. Germline values: CDR1 MNHEY, CDR2 SVGAGI. The CDR3 loop spans 15 amino acids. Trimming took 4 bases from V and 5 from J; bases not matched to a gene: 7. As DNA, the CDR3 is TGTGCCAGCAGTTGGGGACTAGAAAGCAACAATGAGCAGTTCTTC. Translation gives CASSWGLESNNEQFF.

The table lists this clonotype with many counts. The chain recombines TRBV7-3 with TRBJ2-2; D is possibly TRBD1 (6 bases). This CDR3 region has 15 residues. Germline CDR1 SGHTA, CDR2 FQGTGA. Trimming cost V 7 bases and J 3 bases, with 15 bases left between them. The CDR3: CASTPQGRDTGELFF. The CDR3 DNA follows: TGTGCCAGCACCCCTCAGGGGCGGGACACCGGGGAGCTGTTTTTT.

In its sample, this clonotype ranks as medium-sized. This chain links TRBV30 with TRBJ1-5; TRBD1 might be the D (5 bases). CDR1 is GTSNPN and CDR2 is SVGIG in the germline V gene (reference sequence). This CDR3 is 16 amino acids long. V shed 0 bases and J shed 6 bases, with 18 bases lying between them. The CDR3: CAWSVQSLGRAQPQHF. The CDR3 DNA sequence: TGTGCCTGGAGTGTACAGAGCTTGGGCAGGGCTCAGCCCCAGCATTTT.

Only a few counts were recorded for this clonotype. This chain joins TRBV10-3 and TRBJ2-7; the match to TRBD2 covers 12 bases. The CDR3 extends over 14 amino acids. Germline V CDR1 and CDR2: ENHRY, SYGVKD. V trimming: 4 bases; J trimming: 7 bases; junction bases outside the gene matches: 5. The CDR3 loop reads CAISASGRAEEQYF. The CDR3, as DNA: TGTGCCATCAGTGCTAGCGGGAGGGCCGAAGAGCAGTACTTC.